This TCR beta chain was observed in a study of blood T cell repertoires in COVID-19. Whole-study context: Researchers got acute and convalescent COVID-19 samples from the United States, Italy and Spain.

CDR1 LGHDT and CDR2 YNNKEL come from the germline V gene (reference sequence). The V gene end was trimmed by 5 bases and the J gene end by 4 bases; junction bases not matched to a gene: 6. The CDR3 loop spans 15 amino acids. The method was immunoSEQ multiplex PCR; TCRdb's version includes in-frame clones alone and lacks a portion of them. Of roughly 180,000 clones listed, approximately 85% are singletons. The sample taken for sequencing was peripheral blood. This sequence was found in an elderly man with COVID-19, enrolled during active disease. The chain recombines TRBV3-1 (or the pseudogene TRBV3-2) with TRBJ1-2; 11 bases agree with TRBD1. The CDR3 nucleotides read TGTGCCAGCAGCGAGGGACAGGGGGTCCTCTATGGCTACACCTTC. This translates into CASSEGQGVLYGYTF.